This T cell receptor beta chain derives from a study of blood T cell repertoires in COVID-19. Original processing methods: Amplification with reference gene primers provided the estimates of nucleated cell counts. The protocol was immunoSEQ multiplex PCR, while the TCRdb copy is restricted to in-frame clones and leaves out a portion. D and trimming were read from the DNA, whereas the V and J calls and clone size are those reported in that table. Counted here are 150,000 to 200,000 clones, approximately 93% occurring once; the ten biggest clones make up around 2%. The CDR3 loop spans 16 amino acids. V was clipped by 5 bases and J by 0 bases; unmatched bases: 8. Germline values: CDR1 LNHDA, CDR2 SQIVND (reference sequence).

The sample comprised peripheral blood. This receptor was identified in a woman in her sixties with COVID-19, enrolled during active disease. V gene TRBV19 combines with J gene TRBJ1-2, with 8 bases fitting TRBD1. CDR3 sequence: CASSVDRVKANYGYTF. CDR3 coding DNA: TGTGCCAGTAGTGTGGACAGGGTAAAAGCTAACTATGGCTACACCTTC.